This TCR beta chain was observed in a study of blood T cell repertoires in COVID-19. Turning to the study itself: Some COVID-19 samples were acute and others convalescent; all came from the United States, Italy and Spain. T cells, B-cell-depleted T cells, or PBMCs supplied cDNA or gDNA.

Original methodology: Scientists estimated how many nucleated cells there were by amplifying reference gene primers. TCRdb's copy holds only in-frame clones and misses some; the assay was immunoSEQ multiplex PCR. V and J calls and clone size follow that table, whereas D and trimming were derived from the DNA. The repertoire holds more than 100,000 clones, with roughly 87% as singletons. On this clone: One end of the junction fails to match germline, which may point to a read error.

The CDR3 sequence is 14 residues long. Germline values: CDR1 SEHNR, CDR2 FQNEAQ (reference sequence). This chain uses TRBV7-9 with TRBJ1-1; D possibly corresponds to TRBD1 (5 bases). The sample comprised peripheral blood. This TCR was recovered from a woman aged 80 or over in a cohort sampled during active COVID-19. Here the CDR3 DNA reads TGTGCCAGCAGCTTACCTGGGGCAGGCGTTTCGGAAAGGTTT. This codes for CASSLPGAGVSERF.